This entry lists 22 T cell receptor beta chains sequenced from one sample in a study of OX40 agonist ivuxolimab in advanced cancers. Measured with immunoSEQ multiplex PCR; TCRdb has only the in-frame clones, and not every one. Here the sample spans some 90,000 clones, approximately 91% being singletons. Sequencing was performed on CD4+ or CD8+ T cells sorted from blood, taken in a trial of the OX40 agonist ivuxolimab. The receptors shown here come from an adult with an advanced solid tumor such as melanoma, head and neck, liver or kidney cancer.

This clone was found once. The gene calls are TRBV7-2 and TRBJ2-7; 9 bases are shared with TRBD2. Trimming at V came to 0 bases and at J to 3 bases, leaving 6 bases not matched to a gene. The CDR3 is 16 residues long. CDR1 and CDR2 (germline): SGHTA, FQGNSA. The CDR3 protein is CASSLASSGVLYEQYF. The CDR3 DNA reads TGTGCCAGCAGCTTAGCTTCTAGCGGGGTCCTCTACGAGCAGTACTTC.

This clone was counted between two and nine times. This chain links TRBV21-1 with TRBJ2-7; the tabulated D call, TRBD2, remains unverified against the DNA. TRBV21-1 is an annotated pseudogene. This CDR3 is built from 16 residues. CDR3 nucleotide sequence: TGTGCCAGCCACTTGCCCGCCGAGCGGGAGGTCTACGAGCAGTACTTC. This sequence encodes CASHLPAEREVYEQYF.

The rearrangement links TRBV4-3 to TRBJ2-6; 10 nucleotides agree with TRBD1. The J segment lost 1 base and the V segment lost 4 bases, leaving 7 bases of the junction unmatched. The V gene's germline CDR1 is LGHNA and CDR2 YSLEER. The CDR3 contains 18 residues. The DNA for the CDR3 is TGCGCCAGCAGCCCCCGGGGGACAGGGGAATCTGGGGCCAACGTCCTGACTTTC. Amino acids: CASSPRGTGESGANVLTF.

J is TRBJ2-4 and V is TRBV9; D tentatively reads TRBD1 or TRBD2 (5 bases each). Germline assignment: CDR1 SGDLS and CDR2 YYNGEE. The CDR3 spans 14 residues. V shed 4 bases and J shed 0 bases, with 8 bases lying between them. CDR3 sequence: CASSPGTAKNIQYF. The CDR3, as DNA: TGTGCCAGCAGCCCCGGGACAGCCAAAAACATTCAGTACTTC.

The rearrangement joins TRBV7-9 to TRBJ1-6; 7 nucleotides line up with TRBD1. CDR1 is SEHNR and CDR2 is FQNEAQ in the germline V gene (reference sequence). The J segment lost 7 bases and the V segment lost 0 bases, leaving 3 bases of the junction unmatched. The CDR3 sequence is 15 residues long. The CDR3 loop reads CASSLADRVNSPLHF. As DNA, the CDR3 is TGTGCCAGCAGCTTAGCCGACAGGGTGAATTCACCCCTCCACTTT. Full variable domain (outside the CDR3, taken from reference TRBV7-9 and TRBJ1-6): DTGVSQNPRHKITKRGQNVTFRCDPISEHNRLYWYRQTLGQGPEFLTYFQNEAQLEKSRLLSDRFSAERPKGSFSTLEIQRTEQGDSAMYLCASSLADRVNSPLHFGNGTRLTVT.

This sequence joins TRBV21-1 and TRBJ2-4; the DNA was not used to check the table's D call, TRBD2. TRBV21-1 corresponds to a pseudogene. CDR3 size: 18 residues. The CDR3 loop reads CASSKGVTGGKAKNIQYF. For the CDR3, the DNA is TGTGCCAGCAGCAAAGGAGTGACGGGGGGGAAGGCCAAAAACATTCAGTACTTC.

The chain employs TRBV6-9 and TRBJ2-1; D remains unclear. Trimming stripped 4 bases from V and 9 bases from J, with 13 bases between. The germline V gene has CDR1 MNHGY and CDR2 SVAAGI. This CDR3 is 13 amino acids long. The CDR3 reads CASSSDPAVEQFF. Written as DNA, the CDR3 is TGTGCCAGCAGTTCGGACCCAGCAGTTGAGCAGTTCTTC.

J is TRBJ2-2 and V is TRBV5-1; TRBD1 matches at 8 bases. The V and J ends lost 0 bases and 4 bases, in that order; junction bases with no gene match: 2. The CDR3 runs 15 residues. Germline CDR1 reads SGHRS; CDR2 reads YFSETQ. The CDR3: CASSLGTGFTGELFF. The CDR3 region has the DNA TGCGCCAGCAGCTTGGGGACAGGGTTCACCGGGGAGCTGTTTTTT.

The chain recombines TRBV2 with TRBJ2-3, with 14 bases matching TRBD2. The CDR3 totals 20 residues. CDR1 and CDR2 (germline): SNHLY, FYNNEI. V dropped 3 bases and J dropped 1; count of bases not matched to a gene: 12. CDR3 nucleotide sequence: TGTGCCAGCAGTGAGACGGGCCGGACTAGCGGGAGGACCCGCACAGATACGCAGTATTTT. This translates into CASSETGRTSGRTRTDTQYF.

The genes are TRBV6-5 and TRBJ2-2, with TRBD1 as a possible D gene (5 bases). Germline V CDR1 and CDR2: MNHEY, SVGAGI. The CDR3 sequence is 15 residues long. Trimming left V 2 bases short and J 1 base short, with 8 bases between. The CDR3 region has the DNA TGTGCCAGCAGTTACGGGCAGGGGAACACCGGGGAGCTGTTTTTT. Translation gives CASSYGQGNTGELFF.

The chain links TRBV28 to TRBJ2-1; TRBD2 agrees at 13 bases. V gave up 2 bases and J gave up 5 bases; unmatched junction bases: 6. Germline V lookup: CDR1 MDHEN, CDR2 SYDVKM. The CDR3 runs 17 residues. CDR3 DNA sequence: TGTGCCAGCAGTTTAATTTCGGGACTAGCGGGACACAATGAGCAGTTCTTC. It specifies CASSLISGLAGHNEQFF.

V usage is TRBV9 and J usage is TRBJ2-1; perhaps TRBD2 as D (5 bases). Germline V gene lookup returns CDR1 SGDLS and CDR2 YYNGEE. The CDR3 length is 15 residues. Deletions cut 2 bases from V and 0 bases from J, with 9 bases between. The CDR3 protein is CASSVPSSSYNEQFF. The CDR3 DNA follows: TGTGCCAGCAGCGTTCCTAGCAGCTCCTACAATGAGCAGTTCTTC.

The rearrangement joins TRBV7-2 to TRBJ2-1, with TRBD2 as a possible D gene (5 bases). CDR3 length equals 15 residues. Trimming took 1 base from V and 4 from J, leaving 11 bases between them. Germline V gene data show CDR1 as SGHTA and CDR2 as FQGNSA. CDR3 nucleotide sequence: TGTGCCAGCAGCTTAGACAGAGGGCCGTACAATGAGCAGTTCTTC. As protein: CASSLDRGPYNEQFF. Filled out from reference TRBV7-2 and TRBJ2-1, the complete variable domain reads GAGVSQSPSNKVTEKGKDVELRCDPISGHTALYWYRQSLGQGLEFLIYFQGNSAPDKSGLPSDRFSAERTGGSVSTLTIQRTQQEDSAVYLCASSLDRGPYNEQFFGPGTRLTVL.

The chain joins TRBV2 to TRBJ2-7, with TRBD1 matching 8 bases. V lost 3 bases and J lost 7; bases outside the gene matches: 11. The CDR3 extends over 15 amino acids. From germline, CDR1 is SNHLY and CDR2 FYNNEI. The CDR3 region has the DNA TGTGCCAGCAGTGAGCAGGGGGCGGCTAGCTGGGAGCAGTACTTC. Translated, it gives CASSEQGAASWEQYF.

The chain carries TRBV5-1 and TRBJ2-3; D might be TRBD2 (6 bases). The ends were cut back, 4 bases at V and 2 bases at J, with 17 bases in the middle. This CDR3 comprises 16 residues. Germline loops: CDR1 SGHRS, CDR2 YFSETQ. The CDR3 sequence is CASSPRFGTDTDTQYF. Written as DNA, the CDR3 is TGCGCCAGCAGCCCCCGGTTTGGGACTGACACAGATACGCAGTATTTT. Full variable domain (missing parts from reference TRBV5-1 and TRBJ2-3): KAGVTQTPRYLIKTRGQQVTLSCSPISGHRSVSWYQQTPGQGLQFLFEYFSETQRNKGNFPGRFSGRQFSNSRSEMNVSTLELGDSALYLCASSPRFGTDTDTQYFGPGTRLTVL.

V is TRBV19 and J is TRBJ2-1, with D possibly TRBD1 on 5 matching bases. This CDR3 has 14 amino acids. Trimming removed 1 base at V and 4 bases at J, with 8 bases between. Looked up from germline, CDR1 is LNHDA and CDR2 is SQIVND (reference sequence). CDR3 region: CASSIGGPYNEQFF. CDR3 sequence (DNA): TGTGCCAGTAGTATAGGGGGCCCTTACAATGAGCAGTTCTTC. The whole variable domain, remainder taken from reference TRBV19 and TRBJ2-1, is DGGITQSPKYLFRKEGQNVTLSCEQNLNHDAMYWYRQDPGQGLRLIYYSQIVNDFQKGDIAEGYSVSREKKESFPLTVTSAQKNPTAFYLCASSIGGPYNEQFFGPGTRLTVL.

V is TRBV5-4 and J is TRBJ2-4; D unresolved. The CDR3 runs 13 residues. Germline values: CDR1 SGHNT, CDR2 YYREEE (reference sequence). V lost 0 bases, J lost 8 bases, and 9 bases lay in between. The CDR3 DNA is TGTGCCAGCAGCTTGGCCGGTGGCGACATTCAGTACTTC. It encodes CASSLAGGDIQYF. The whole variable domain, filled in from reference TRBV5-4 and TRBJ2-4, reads ETGVTQSPTHLIKTRGQQVTLRCSSQSGHNTVSWYQQALGQGPQFIFQYYREEENGRGNFPPRFSGLQFPNYSSELNVNALELDDSALYLCASSLAGGDIQYFGAGTRLSVL.

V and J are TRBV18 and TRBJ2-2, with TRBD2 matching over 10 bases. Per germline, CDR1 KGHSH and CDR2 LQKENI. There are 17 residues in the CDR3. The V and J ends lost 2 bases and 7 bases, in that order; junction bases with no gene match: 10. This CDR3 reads CASSPSASGSIVGELFF. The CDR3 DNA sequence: TGTGCCAGCTCACCATCGGCTAGCGGGAGTATCGTCGGGGAGCTGTTTTTT.

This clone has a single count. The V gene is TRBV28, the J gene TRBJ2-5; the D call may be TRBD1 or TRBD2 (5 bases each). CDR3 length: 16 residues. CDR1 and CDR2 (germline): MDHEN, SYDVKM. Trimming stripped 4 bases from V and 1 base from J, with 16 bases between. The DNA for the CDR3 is TGTGCCAGCAGTTCTTACATCGGGACCACCCAAGAGACCCAGTACTTC. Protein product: CASSSYIGTTQETQYF.

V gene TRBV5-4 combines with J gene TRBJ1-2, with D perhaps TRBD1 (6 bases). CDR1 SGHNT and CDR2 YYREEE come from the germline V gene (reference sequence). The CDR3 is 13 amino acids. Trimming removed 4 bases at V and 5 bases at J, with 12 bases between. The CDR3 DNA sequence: TGTGCCAGCAGCGCCGACAGGAATTATGGCTACACCTTC. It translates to CASSADRNYGYTF.

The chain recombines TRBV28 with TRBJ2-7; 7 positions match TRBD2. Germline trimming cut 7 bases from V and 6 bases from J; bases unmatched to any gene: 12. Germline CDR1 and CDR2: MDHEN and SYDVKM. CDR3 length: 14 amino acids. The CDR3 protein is CASIMGGSQSEQYF. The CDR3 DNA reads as TGTGCCAGCATCATGGGCGGGAGTCAGTCCGAGCAGTACTTC. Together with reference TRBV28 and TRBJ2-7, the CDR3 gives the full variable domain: DVKVTQSSRYLVKRTGEKVFLECVQDMDHENMFWYRQDPGLGLRLIYFSYDVKMKEKGDIPEGYSVSREKKERFSLILESASTNQTSMYLCASIMGGSQSEQYFGPGTRLTVT.

The CDR3 loop is CASSQGGGPTYEQYF. Written as DNA, the CDR3 is TGCGCCAGCAGCCAAGGAGGGGGCCCTACATACGAGCAGTACTTC. This chain connects TRBV4-3 to TRBJ2-7, with 7 bases lining up with TRBD1. The ends lost 1 base at V and 4 bases at J; junction bases unmatched: 7. Germline V lookup: CDR1 LGHNA, CDR2 YSLEER. This CDR3 region has 15 residues.